The source of this T cell receptor beta chain is a study of T cell repertoires in cytomegalovirus infection. Looked up from germline, CDR1 is MGHRA and CDR2 is YSYEKL. The CDR3 has 13 amino acids. V lost 1 base and J lost 5, with 8 bases in between. TCRdb called the reads again in MiXCR, with one record for every CDR3 protein. The sample lists under 200,000 distinct CDR3 sequences; 28% were seen once. The sequenced sample consisted of PBMCs. V and J are TRBV4-1 and TRBJ2-5; D is undetermined. This clonotype was obtained from a human donor in good health (CMV status not recorded). Some clones in this sample may be carry-over from other donors' samples. The CDR3 loop reads CASSQGVEETQYF. In DNA, the CDR3 is TGCGCCAGCAGCCAAGGGGTGGAGGAGACCCAGTACTTC.